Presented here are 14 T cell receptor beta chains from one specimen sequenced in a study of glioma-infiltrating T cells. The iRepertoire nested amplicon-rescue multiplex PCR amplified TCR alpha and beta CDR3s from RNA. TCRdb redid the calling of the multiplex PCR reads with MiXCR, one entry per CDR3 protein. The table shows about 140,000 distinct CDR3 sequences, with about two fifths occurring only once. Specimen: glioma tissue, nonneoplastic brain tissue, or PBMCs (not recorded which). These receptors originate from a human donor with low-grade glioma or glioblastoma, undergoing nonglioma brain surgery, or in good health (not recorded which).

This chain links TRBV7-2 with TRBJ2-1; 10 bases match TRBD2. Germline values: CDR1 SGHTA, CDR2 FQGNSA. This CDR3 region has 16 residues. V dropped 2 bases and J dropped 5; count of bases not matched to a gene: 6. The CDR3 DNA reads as TGTGCCAGCAGCTTAATAGCGGGGGGTAACAACAATGAGCAGTTCTTC. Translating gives CASSLIAGGNNNEQFF.

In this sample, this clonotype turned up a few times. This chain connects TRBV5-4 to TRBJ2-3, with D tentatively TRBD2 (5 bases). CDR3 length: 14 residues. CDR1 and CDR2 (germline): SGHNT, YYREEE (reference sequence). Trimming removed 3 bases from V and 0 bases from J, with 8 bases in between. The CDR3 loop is CASSSWTSTDTQYF. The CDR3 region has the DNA TGTGCCAGCAGCTCATGGACTAGCACAGATACGCAGTATTTT.

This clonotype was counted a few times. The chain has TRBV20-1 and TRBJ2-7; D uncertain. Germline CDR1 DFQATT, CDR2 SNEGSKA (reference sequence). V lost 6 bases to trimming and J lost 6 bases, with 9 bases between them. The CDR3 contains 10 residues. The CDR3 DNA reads TGCAGTGCCCTCACATCCGAGCAGTACTTC. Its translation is CSALTSEQYF.

CDR3 in amino acids: CASEANGDQPQHF. The CDR3 DNA follows: TGTGCCAGCGAAGCCAATGGGGATCAGCCCCAGCATTTT. The chain joins TRBV6-1 to TRBJ1-5; D is ambiguous. CDR1 is MNHNS and CDR2 is SASEGT in the germline V gene. The CDR3 sequence is 13 residues long. V was cut by 8 bases and J by 5 bases, with 13 bases left in between.

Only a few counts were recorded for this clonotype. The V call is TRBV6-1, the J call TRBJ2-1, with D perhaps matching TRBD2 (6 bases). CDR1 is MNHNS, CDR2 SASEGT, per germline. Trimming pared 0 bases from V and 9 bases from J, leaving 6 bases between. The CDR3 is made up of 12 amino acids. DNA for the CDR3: TGTGCCAGCAGTGAAGCGGGGGGTGAGCAGTTCTTC. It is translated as CASSEAGGEQFF.

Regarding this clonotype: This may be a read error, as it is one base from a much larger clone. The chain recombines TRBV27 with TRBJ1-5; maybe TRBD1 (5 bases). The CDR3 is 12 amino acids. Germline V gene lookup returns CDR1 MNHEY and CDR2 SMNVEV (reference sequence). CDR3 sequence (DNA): TGTGCCAGCCCCGACAGTAATCGGCCCCAGCATTTT. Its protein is CASPDSNRPQHF.

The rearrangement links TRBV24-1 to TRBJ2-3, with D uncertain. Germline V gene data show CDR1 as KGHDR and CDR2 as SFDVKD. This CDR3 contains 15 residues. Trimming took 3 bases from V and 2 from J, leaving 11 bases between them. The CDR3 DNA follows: TGTGCCACCAGTGATACGCAGAGTTACACAGATACGCAGTATTTT. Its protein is CATSDTQSYTDTQYF.

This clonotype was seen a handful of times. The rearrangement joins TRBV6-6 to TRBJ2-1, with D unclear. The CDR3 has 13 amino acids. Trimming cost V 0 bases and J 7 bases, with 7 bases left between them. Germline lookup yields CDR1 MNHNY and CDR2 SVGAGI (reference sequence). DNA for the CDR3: TGTGCCAGCAGTTACTCATGGGGTAATGAGCAGTTCTTC. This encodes CASSYSWGNEQFF.

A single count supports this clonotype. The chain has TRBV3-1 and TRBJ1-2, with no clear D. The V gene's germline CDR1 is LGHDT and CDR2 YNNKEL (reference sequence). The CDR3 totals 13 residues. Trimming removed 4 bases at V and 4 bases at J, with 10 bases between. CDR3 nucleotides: TGTGCCAGCAGCCGTGGAGGGAGCTATGGCTACACCTTC. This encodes CASSRGGSYGYTF.

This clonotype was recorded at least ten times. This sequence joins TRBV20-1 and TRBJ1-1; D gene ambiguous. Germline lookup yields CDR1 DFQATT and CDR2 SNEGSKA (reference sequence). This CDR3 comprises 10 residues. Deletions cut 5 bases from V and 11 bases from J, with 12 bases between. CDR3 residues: CSAEELGAFF. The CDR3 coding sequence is TGCAGTGCTGAGGAGTTAGGTGCTTTCTTT.

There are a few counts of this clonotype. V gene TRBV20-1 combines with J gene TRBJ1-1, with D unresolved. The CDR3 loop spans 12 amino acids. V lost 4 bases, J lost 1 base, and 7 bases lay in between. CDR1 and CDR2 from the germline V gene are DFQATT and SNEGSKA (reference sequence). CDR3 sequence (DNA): TGCAGTGCTATTTACCCGAACACTGAAGCTTTCTTT. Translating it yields CSAIYPNTEAFF.

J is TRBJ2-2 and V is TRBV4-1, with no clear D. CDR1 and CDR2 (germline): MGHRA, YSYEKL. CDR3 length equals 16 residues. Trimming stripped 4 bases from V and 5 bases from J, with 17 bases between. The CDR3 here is CASSLSGVDYTGELFF. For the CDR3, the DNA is TGCGCCAGCAGCCTAAGTGGAGTAGATTATACCGGGGAGCTGTTTTTT.

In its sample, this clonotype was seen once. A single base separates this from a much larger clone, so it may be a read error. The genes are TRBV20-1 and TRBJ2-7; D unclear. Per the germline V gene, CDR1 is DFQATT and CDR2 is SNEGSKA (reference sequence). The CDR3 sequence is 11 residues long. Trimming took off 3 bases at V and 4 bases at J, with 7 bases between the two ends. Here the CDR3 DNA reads TGCAGTGCTAGTCCTAGGTACGAGCAGTACTTC. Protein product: CSASPRYEQYF.

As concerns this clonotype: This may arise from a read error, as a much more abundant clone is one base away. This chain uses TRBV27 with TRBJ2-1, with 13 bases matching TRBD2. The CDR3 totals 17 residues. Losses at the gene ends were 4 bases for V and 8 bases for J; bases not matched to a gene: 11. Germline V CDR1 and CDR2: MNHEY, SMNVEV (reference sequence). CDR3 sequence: CASSSPSLAGGTDEQFF. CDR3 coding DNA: TGTGCCAGCAGTTCGCCCTCACTAGCGGGAGGGACGGATGAGCAGTTCTTC.